This TCR beta chain was observed in a study of blood T cell repertoires in COVID-19. Study-level information: Acute and convalescent COVID-19 samples came from the United States, Italy and Spain. T cells, B-cell-depleted T cells, or PBMCs supplied cDNA or gDNA.

Produced via immunoSEQ multiplex PCR; TCRdb's table is partial and in-frame only. The data show 110,000 or so clones, roughly 85% seen once. The CDR3 runs to 12 residues. Germline V lookup: CDR1 ENHRY, CDR2 SYGVKD. Trimming removed 4 bases from V and 4 bases from J; junction bases left unmatched: 0. Sequencing was carried out using peripheral blood. This sequence joins TRBV10-3 and TRBJ1-2; 7 nucleotides align to TRBD1. The clonotype originates from a human donor in a cohort sampled during active COVID-19. The CDR3 spells CAISAGGYGYTF. The CDR3 coding sequence is TGTGCCATCAGTGCAGGGGGCTATGGCTACACCTTC.